One sample yielded the 19 T cell receptor beta chains listed below, sequenced in a study of blood T cell repertoires in COVID-19. Produced via immunoSEQ multiplex PCR; TCRdb's table is partial and in-frame only. The repertoire includes approximately 50,000 clones, approximately 80% of them detected once, and roughly 12% sits in the top ten. Sequenced material: peripheral blood. Every receptor here comes from a man aged 80 or over with COVID-19, enrolled during active disease.

This chain joins TRBV9 and TRBJ1-1, with TRBD1 as a possible D gene (5 bases). The CDR3 spans 15 residues. Trimming stripped 0 bases from V and 4 bases from J, with 13 bases between. Germline V gene data show CDR1 as SGDLS and CDR2 as YYNGEE. In DNA form, the CDR3 reads TGTGCCAGCAGCGTAGGGGACGCGGGGGGCACTGAAGCTTTCTTT. Translating it yields CASSVGDAGGTEAFF. The full variable domain, rest sourced from reference TRBV9 and TRBJ1-1, is DSGVTQTPKHLITATGQRVTLRCSPRSGDLSVYWYQQSLDQGLQFLIQYYNGEERAKGNILERFSAQQFPDLHSELNLSSLELGDSALYFCASSVGDAGGTEAFFGQGTRLTVV.

The gene calls are TRBV7-9 and TRBJ1-1; possibly TRBD1 for D (5 bases). The CDR3 is 12 amino acids. Trimming took 5 bases from V and 8 from J, leaving 12 bases between them. Germline assignment: CDR1 SEHNR and CDR2 FQNEAQ (reference sequence). The CDR3 sequence: CASSPQGVEAFF. For the CDR3, the DNA is TGTGCCAGCAGCCCCCAGGGCGTAGAAGCTTTCTTT.

This clone appeared a few times. The chain joins TRBV19 to TRBJ1-2, with 7 bases matching TRBD1. Trimming cost V 10 bases and J 5 bases; bases outside gene matches: 4. The CDR3 sequence is 11 residues long. The germline V gene encodes CDR1 LNHDA and CDR2 SQIVND (reference sequence). CDR3 region: CATAQGYGYTF. Written as DNA, the CDR3 is TGTGCCACAGCACAGGGGTATGGCTACACCTTC.

The chain joins TRBV29-1 to TRBJ2-7; the D gene is possibly TRBD2 (5 bases). Germline CDR1 is SQVTM and CDR2 is ANQGSEA. This CDR3 has 12 residues. V lost 6 bases to trimming and J lost 5 bases, with 14 bases between them. In DNA form, the CDR3 reads TGCAGCGTACCTGGCCCCGGGGACGAGCAGTACTTC. Translated, it gives CSVPGPGDEQYF.

This chain links TRBV5-1 with TRBJ2-7; 8 nucleotides line up with TRBD1. V lost 0 bases to trimming and J lost 1 base; unmatched junction nucleotides: 9. Germline values: CDR1 SGHRS, CDR2 YFSETQ. The CDR3 is 17 residues long. CDR3 in amino acids: CASSLVMGRTGSYEQYF. CDR3 bases: TGCGCCAGCAGCTTGGTCATGGGGCGGACAGGGTCCTACGAGCAGTACTTC.

This chain links TRBV27 with TRBJ1-2; 9 bases are shared with TRBD1. V was pared by 5 bases and J by 2 bases, with 18 bases of the junction left unmatched. The CDR3 is 19 residues long. In germline, CDR1 is MNHEY, CDR2 SMNVEV (reference sequence). The CDR3 protein is CASSPESIWTGAENYGYTF. In DNA form, the CDR3 reads TGTGCCAGCAGTCCCGAGTCGATCTGGACAGGGGCGGAGAACTATGGCTACACCTTC.

The chain joins TRBV5-1 to TRBJ2-3; D is possibly TRBD2 (6 bases). CDR1 is SGHRS, CDR2 YFSETQ, per germline. The CDR3 runs to 14 residues. V lost 5 bases and J lost 3, with 13 bases in between. CDR3 residues: CASSTVEGTDTQYF. CDR3 in DNA: TGCGCCAGCAGTACGGTGGAGGGAACAGATACGCAGTATTTT.

This clone was seen a few times. This chain uses TRBV7-6 with TRBJ2-1; 8 bases are a match to TRBD2. CDR1 and CDR2 (germline): SGHVS, FNYEAQ. The CDR3 is made up of 15 amino acids. With 5 bases clipped from V and 5 bases from J, the junction kept 8 bases outside the gene matches. CDR3 sequence: CASSDGSSGHNEQFF. The CDR3 DNA reads TGTGCCAGCAGCGACGGGTCTAGCGGGCACAATGAGCAGTTCTTC.

This chain links TRBV11-2 with TRBJ2-5; 7 bases are a match to TRBD2. The V and J ends lost 4 bases and 1 base, in that order; junction bases with no gene match: 9. Germline V CDR1 and CDR2: SGHAT, FQNNGV. This CDR3 is 16 amino acids long. CDR3 nucleotides: TGTGCCAGCAGCTCCGAAACAACGGGGGGCCAAGAGACCCAGTACTTC. Encoded protein: CASSSETTGGQETQYF. The full variable domain, in which reference TRBV11-2 and TRBJ2-5 provide the parts outside the CDR3, is EAGVAQSPRYKIIEKRQSVAFWCNPISGHATLYWYQQILGQGPKLLIQFQNNGVVDDSQLPKDRFSAERLKGVDSTLKIQPAKLEDSAVYLCASSSETTGGQETQYFGPGTRLLVL.

The chain has TRBV28 and TRBJ2-1; 9 bases match TRBD2. The V segment lost 3 bases and the J segment 2 bases; nucleotides outside the gene matches: 2. CDR1 is MDHEN and CDR2 is SYDVKM in the germline V gene. This CDR3 is built from 15 residues. Here the CDR3 reads CASSFSGGAYNEQFF. In DNA form, the CDR3 reads TGTGCCAGCAGTTTTAGCGGGGGCGCCTACAATGAGCAGTTCTTC.

The gene calls are TRBV5-4 and TRBJ2-5, with D maybe TRBD2 (7 bases). CDR1 SGHNT and CDR2 YYREEE come from the germline V gene (reference sequence). The V and J ends lost 4 bases and 9 bases respectively, with 22 bases between them. This CDR3 is built from 15 residues. CDR3 sequence (DNA): TGTGCCAGCAGCCCGGGGGGCACCCCAGGATCGCCCCAGTACTTC. Translating it yields CASSPGGTPGSPQYF.

This CDR3 is CASSLAGGATNEKLFF. The DNA for the CDR3 is TGCGCCAGCAGCTTGGCCGGGGGGGCAACTAATGAAAAACTGTTTTTT. V usage is TRBV5-1 and J usage is TRBJ1-4, with D possibly TRBD1 on 5 matching bases. This CDR3 region has 16 residues. V lost 0 bases, J lost 0 bases, and 9 bases lay in between. The germline V gene encodes CDR1 SGHRS and CDR2 YFSETQ.

V usage is TRBV11-2 and J usage is TRBJ1-5; a possible D gene is TRBD1 (6 bases). This CDR3 region has 17 residues. Germline V lookup: CDR1 SGHAT, CDR2 FQNNGV. V was pared by 6 bases and J by 0 bases, with 18 bases between. The DNA of the CDR3 is TGTGCCAGCAGTCAATCACTTGGGACACTTAGCAATCAGCCCCAGCATTTT. Its protein is CASSQSLGTLSNQPQHF.

The CDR3: CASSSPSKGLAGADTQYF. In nucleotides, the CDR3 is TGTGCCAGCAGCTCACCCTCGAAAGGGCTAGCGGGAGCAGATACGCAGTATTTT. The chain carries TRBV11-2 and TRBJ2-3; TRBD2 agrees at 10 bases. The CDR3 has 18 amino acids. Germline CDR1 and CDR2: SGHAT and FQNNGV. The J segment lost 4 bases and the V segment lost 4 bases, leaving 14 bases of the junction unmatched.

This clone appeared a single time. The chain has TRBV5-1 and TRBJ2-1; TRBD2 matches at 7 bases. This CDR3 is 16 amino acids long. The V gene's germline CDR1 is SGHRS and CDR2 YFSETQ. The ends lost 0 bases at V and 6 bases at J; junction bases unmatched: 9. The CDR3 bases are TGCGCCAGCAGCTTGGGTTCGAGCGGGAATCTCAATGAGCAGTTCTTC. It codes for CASSLGSSGNLNEQFF.

The V and J genes are TRBV10-2 and TRBJ1-2, with D tentatively TRBD1 (6 bases). Deletions cut 10 bases from V and 3 bases from J, with 21 bases between. This CDR3 has 15 amino acids. The V gene's germline CDR1 is WSHSY and CDR2 SAAADI. The CDR3 here is CATSPQGSVYYGYTF. The CDR3 DNA sequence: TGCGCCACATCCCCACAGGGCTCCGTCTACTATGGCTACACCTTC.

V is TRBV6-5 and J is TRBJ2-1; 8 nucleotides align to TRBD2. The length of the CDR3 is 13 residues. The germline V gene encodes CDR1 MNHEY and CDR2 SVGAGI. With 11 bases clipped from V and 7 bases from J, the junction kept 10 bases outside the gene matches. CDR3 nucleotide sequence: TGTGCCGCAGGCAGGGGCGGGGGGAATGAGCAGTTCTTC. This encodes CAAGRGGGNEQFF.

The chain carries TRBV19 and TRBJ1-1; tentatively, D is TRBD1 (6 bases). There are 15 residues in the CDR3. Germline CDR1 LNHDA, CDR2 SQIVND (reference sequence). Between the trimmed V and J ends, which lost 7 bases and 5 bases, there was a span of 20 bases. DNA of the CDR3: TGTGCCAGTACCACCGCTGTGGGGGCGCTGACTGAAGCTTTCTTT. Amino acid sequence: CASTTAVGALTEAFF.

This chain connects TRBV5-1 to TRBJ2-7; 8 nucleotides agree with TRBD1. The germline CDR1 and CDR2 sequences are SGHRS and YFSETQ. Trimming cost V 1 base and J 7 bases; bases outside gene matches: 16. CDR3 size: 17 residues. The CDR3 bases are TGCGCCAGCAGCTTGCTCAAACGGGACAGGCATTTTGGGGAGCAGTACGTC. It codes for CASSLLKRDRHFGEQYV.